This T cell receptor (beta chain) was sequenced in a study of T cell responses to AZD1222 COVID-19 vaccine. The study, taken as a whole, reports: Regions 160-218 and 743-854 held dominance among vaccine-associated CD4 TCRs, which spanned spike.

This CDR3 is 18 amino acids long. In germline, CDR1 is SGHTA, CDR2 FQGTGA. Trimming cost V 3 bases and J 3 bases; bases outside gene matches: 12. Clones were sequenced by immunoSEQ multiplex PCR, and TCRdb holds only the in-frame ones, with some missing. The sample carries around 100,000 clones, about nine tenths recorded once. A word on this clone: What it recognizes is unknown.

The material sequenced was peripheral blood, taken on day 0 of AZD1222 vaccination. The chain carries TRBV7-3 and TRBJ1-1; 11 bases are shared with TRBD1. This receptor was obtained from an adult in good health. The CDR3 DNA is TGTGCCAGCAGCTTGGGTCACGGACAGGGGGCGATGGACACTGAAGCTTTCTTT. Residues: CASSLGHGQGAMDTEAFF.